This TCR beta chain was identified during a study of technical replicates of blood from several donors. Clones were sequenced by immunoSEQ multiplex PCR, and TCRdb holds only the in-frame ones, with some missing. This sample has about 80,000 clones; about 90% occur once, and the top ten carry 0.39%. The CDR3 has 14 residues. Trimming shortened V by 1 base and J by 5 bases, and 11 bases separated the two germline ends. CDR1 is PRHDT, CDR2 FYEKMQ, per germline (reference sequence). Input material: T cells isolated from PBMCs. The receptor comes from a human donor in good health. The chain combines TRBV13 with TRBJ1-1; no firm D call. The CDR3 spells CASSLEMGSTEAFF. In DNA form, the CDR3 reads TGTGCCAGCAGCTTAGAAATGGGCAGTACTGAAGCTTTCTTT.